This TCR beta chain emerged from a study of blood T cell repertoires in COVID-19. Germline CDR1 reads LNHDA; CDR2 reads SQIVND (reference sequence). The CDR3 is made up of 14 amino acids. V shed 5 bases and J shed 5 bases, with 13 bases lying between them. TCRdb keeps only in-frame clones here, not all; method: immunoSEQ multiplex PCR. The sample lists some 110,000 clones; about 81% were seen once. The source is a man aged 65-85 years with acute or convalescent COVID-19. The sequencing input was peripheral blood. This chain links TRBV19 with TRBJ1-5; no reliable D call. The chain's CDR3 is CASSAGWRDQPQHF. The CDR3 DNA reads as TGTGCCAGTAGTGCTGGGTGGAGGGATCAGCCCCAGCATTTT.